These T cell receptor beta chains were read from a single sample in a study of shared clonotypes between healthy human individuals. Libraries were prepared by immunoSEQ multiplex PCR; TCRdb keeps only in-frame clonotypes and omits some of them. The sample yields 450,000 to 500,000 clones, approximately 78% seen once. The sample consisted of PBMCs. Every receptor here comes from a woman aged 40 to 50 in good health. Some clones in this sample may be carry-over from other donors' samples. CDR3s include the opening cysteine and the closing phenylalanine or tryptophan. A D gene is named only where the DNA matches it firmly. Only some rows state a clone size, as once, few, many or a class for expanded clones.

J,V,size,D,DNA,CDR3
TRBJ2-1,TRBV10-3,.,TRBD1,TGTGCCATCAGCACAACCCGGGACAGGGGCTATGAGCAGTTCTTC,CAISTTRDRGYEQFF
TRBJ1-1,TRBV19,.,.,TGTGCCAGTACCGCTCGGGCAGGTTTGGCGAACACTGAAGCTTTCTTT,CASTARAGLANTEAFF
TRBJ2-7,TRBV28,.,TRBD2,TGTGCCAGCAGACCCGCCGGAGCGGGAGGGTCCTACGAGCAGTACTTC,CASRPAGAGGSYEQYF
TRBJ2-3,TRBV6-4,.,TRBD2,TGTGCCAGCAGTGATTCGGCGGGCGGGGGGGATACGCAGTATTTT,CASSDSAGGGDTQYF
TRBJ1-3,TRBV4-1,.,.,TGCGCCAGCAGCCAAGATAGCCCCCGGTCGGGAAACACCATATATTTT,CASSQDSPRSGNTIYF
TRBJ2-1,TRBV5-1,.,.,TGCGCCAGCACCAGCCCTGAGGGTGGACGCTACAATGAGCAGTTCTTC,CASTSPEGGRYNEQFF
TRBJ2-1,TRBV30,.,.,TGTGCCTGGAGTGTCAGCGGGCCCCGGGGCAATGAGCAGTTCTTC,CAWSVSGPRGNEQFF
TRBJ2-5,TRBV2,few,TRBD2,TGTGCCAGCAAGGAGACTAGCGCCGAAGAGACCCAGTACTTC,CASKETSAEETQYF
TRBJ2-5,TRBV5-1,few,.,TGCGCCAGCAGCTTCCTCCCATCGACAGCCGGGGAGACCCAGTACTTC,CASSFLPSTAGETQYF
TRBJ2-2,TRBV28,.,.,TGTGCCAGCAGCCCCGCCCTGGGGGCCGGGGAGCTGTTTTTT,CASSPALGAGELFF
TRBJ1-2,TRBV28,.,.,TGTGCCAGCAGTACCACAGGGTCGTTCGGTGGCTACACCTTC,CASSTTGSFGGYTF
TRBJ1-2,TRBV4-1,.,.,TGCGCCAGCAGCCAATTGGGGCTTGGGGGACAATTTTCCTATGGCTACACCTTC,CASSQLGLGGQFSYGYTF
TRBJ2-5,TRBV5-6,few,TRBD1,TGTGCCAGCAGCTTGGAGGCTGGACAGGGGGGAACGGAGACCCAGTACTTC,CASSLEAGQGGTETQYF
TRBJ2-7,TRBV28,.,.,TGTGCCAGCAGTCCCACGACCTACGAGCAGTACTTC,CASSPTTYEQYF
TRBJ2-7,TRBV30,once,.,TGTGCCTGGAGGGAGACTAGGACCGAGCAGTACTTC,CAWRETRTEQYF
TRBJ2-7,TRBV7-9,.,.,TGTGCCAGCAGCCAGGGGACGGACCCATACGAGCAGTACTTC,CASSQGTDPYEQYF
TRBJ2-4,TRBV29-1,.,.,TGCAGCGTTGGAGGGACGGGACAAAACATTCAGTACTTC,CSVGGTGQNIQYF
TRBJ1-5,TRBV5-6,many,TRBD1,TGTGCCAGCAGCTTGGGGAGAGGGACAGGAGTGTATAGCAATCAGCCCCAGCATTTT,CASSLGRGTGVYSNQPQHF
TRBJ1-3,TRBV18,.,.,TGTGCCAGCTCACCTATACAGAGTGGAAACACCATATATTTT,CASSPIQSGNTIYF
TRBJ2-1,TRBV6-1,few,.,TGTGCCAGCAGCGAGGAGAGCTCCTACAATGAGCAGTTCTTC,CASSEESSYNEQFF
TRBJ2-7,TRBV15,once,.,TGTGCCACCAGCAGAGCTCGGCCTATGACCGGGTACGAGCAGTACTTC,CATSRARPMTGYEQYF
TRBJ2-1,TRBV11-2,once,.,TGTGCCAGCAGCTTCAGGGTTGAGCAGTTCTTC,CASSFRVEQFF
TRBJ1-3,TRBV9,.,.,TGTGCCAGCAGCGTAGATGGGTCTCCTGGAAACACCATATATTTT,CASSVDGSPGNTIYF
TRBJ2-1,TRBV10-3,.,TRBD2,TGTGCCATCAGTGAGCCGCCACCAAGTACTAGCGGGAGGGCCTTGAGGAATGAGCAGTTCTTC,CAISEPPPSTSGRALRNEQFF
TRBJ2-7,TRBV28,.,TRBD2,TGTGCCAGCTCAACTCGGACTAGCGGGAGTCGGGAGCAGTACTTC,CASSTRTSGSREQYF
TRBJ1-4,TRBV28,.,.,TGTGCCAGCAGGTATAATGAAAAACTGTTTTTT,CASRYNEKLFF
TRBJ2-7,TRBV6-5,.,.,TGTGCCAGCAGTTCCCGGGCGGGTAAAAGCTCCTACGAGCAGTACTTC,CASSSRAGKSSYEQYF
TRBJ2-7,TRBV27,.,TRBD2,TGTGCCAGCAGCCGACTAGCGGGCTACGAGCAGTACTTC,CASSRLAGYEQYF
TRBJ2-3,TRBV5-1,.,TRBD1,TGCGCCAGCAGCTTGGAAGGGACAGGGGGCGATACGCAGTATTTT,CASSLEGTGGDTQYF
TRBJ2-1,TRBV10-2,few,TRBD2,TGCGCCAGCAGTGGGACGACTAGCGGTCAGCAGTTCTTC,CASSGTTSGQQFF
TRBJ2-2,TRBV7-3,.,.,TGTGCCAGCAGCTTAGGGAGCGGGGAGCTGTTTTTT,CASSLGSGELFF
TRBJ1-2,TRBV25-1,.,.,TGTGCCAGCAGTGTCCCCAACTATGGCTACACCTTC,CASSVPNYGYTF
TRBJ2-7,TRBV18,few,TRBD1,TGTGCCAGCTCAGGGGGACAGGGAAGCTCCTACGAGCAGTACTTC,CASSGGQGSSYEQYF
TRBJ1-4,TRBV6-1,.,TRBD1,TGTGCCAGCAGTGAGACAGGGTTAAATGAAAAACTGTTTTTT,CASSETGLNEKLFF
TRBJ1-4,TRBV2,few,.,TGTGCCAGCAGTGGGTCTGCCGGGAATGAAAAACTGTTTTTT,CASSGSAGNEKLFF
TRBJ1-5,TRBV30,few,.,TGTGCCTGGAGTGTATTAAACACGGATCAGCCCCAGCATTTT,CAWSVLNTDQPQHF
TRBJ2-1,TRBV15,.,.,TGTGCCACCAGCACTAGACTGTTCACGCAGTTCTTC,CATSTRLFTQFF
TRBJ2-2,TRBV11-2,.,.,TGTGCCAGCAGCTTACTTTTTACCGGGGAGCTGTTTTTT,CASSLLFTGELFF
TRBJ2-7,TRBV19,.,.,TGTGCCAGTAGTATCGGCATGAACTCCTACGAGCAGTACTTC,CASSIGMNSYEQYF
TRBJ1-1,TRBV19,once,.,TGTGCCAGTAGTATTTTAGTCCCGGTGGACGAGGCGAACACTGAAGCTTTCTTT,CASSILVPVDEANTEAFF
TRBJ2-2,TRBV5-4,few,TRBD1,TGTGCCAGCAGCCTAGGGACAGCCACCGGGGAGCTGTTTTTT,CASSLGTATGELFF
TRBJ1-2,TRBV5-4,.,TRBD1,TGTGCCAGCAGCCAGGACAGGGGAGTCAGTTATAACTATGGCTACACCTTC,CASSQDRGVSYNYGYTF
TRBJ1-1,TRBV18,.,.,TGTGCCAGCTCCGGGGGGGGCGTGAACACTGAAGCTTTCTTT,CASSGGGVNTEAFF
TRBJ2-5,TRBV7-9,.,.,TGTGCCAGCAGCTTACCTTTCGGGAGTAGTGGAGAGACCCAGTACTTC,CASSLPFGSSGETQYF
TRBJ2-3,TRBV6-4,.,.,TGTGCCAGCAGTGACGGGGGTCCGACAGATACGCAGTATTTT,CASSDGGPTDTQYF
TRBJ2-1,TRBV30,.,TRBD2,TGTGCCTGGAGTCCGGGACTAGCGACGAATGAGCAGTTCTTC,CAWSPGLATNEQFF
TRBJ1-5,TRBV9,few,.,TGTGCCAGCAGCGGGACAGCAAACAATCAGCCCCAGCATTTT,CASSGTANNQPQHF
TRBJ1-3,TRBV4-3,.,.,TGCGCCAGCAGCCCGCGCCTCGCAGCTGGAAACACCATATATTTT,CASSPRLAAGNTIYF
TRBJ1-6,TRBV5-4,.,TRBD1,TGTGCCAGCAGCTTACACTTGGGGACAGCTCCTTCACCCCTCCACTTT,CASSLHLGTAPSPLHF
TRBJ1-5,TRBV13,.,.,TGTGCCAGCAGCGAAAGAGGGGTTCAGCCCCAGCATTTT,CASSERGVQPQHF